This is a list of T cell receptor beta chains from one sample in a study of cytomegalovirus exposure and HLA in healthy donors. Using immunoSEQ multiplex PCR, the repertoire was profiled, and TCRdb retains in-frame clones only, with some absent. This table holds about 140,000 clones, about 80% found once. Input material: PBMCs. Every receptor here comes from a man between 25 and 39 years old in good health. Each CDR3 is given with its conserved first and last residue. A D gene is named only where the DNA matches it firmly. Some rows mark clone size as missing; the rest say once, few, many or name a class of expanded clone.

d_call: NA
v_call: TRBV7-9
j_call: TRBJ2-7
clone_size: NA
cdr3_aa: CASSLMATTYEQYF
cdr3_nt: TGTGCCAGCAGCTTAATGGCCACGACCTACGAGCAGTACTTC

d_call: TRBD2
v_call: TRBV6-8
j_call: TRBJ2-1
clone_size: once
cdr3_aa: CASSRRLAGGPNEQFF
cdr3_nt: TGTGCCAGCAGTCGACGACTAGCGGGAGGACCCAATGAGCAGTTCTTC

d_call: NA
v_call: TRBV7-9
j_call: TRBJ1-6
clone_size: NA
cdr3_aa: CASSSQRTVGNSPLHF
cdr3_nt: TGTGCCAGCAGCTCTCAACGGACAGTCGGTAATTCACCCCTCCACTTT

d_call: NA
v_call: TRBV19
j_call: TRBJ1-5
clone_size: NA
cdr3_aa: CASSIGQGSNQPQHF
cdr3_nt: TGTGCCAGTAGTATTGGCCAGGGGAGCAATCAGCCCCAGCATTTT

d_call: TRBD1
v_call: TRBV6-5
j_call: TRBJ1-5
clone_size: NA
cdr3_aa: CASSKDRGHNQPQHF
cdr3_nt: TGTGCCAGCAGCAAGGACAGGGGGCACAATCAGCCCCAGCATTTT

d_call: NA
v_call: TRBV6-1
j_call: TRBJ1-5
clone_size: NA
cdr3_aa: CASNLLMGNNQPQHF
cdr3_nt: TGTGCCAGCAACCTGTTGATGGGCAACAATCAGCCCCAGCATTTT

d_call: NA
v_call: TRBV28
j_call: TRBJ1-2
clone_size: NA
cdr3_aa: CASRTGTGGYTF
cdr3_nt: TGTGCCAGCAGAACAGGTACCGGGGGCTACACCTTC

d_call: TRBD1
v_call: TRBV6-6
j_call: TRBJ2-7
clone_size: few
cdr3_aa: CASNRQGAAYEQYF
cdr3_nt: TGTGCCAGCAATAGACAGGGGGCGGCCTACGAGCAGTACTTC

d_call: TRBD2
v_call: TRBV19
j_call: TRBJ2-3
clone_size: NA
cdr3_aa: CASSGLAGVVDTQYF
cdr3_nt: TGTGCCAGTAGTGGGTTAGCGGGAGTCGTAGATACGCAGTATTTT

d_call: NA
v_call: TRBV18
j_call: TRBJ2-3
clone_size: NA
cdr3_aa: CASSPRDTQYF
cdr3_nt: TGTGCCAGCTCCCCTCGAGATACGCAGTATTTT

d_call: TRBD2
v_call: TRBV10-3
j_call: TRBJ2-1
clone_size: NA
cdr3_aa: CAISDRLAGGHEQFF
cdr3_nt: TGTGCCATCAGTGACAGACTAGCGGGAGGCCATGAGCAGTTCTTC

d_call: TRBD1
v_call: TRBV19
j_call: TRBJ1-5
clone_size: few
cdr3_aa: CASSSPGQGGNQPQHF
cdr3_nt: TGTGCCAGTAGTTCTCCCGGACAGGGTGGCAATCAGCCCCAGCATTTT

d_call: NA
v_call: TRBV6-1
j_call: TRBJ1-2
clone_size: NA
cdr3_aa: CASSEVSGLYGYTF
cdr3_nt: TGTGCCAGCAGTGAAGTTTCAGGTCTCTATGGCTACACCTTC

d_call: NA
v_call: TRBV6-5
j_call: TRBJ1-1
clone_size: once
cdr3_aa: CASQSQGGTEAFF
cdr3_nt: TGTGCCAGCCAATCCCAGGGAGGGACTGAAGCTTTCTTT

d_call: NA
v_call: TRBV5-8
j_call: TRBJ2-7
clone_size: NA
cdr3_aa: CASSLALGTQDF
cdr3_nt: TGTGCCAGCAGCTTGGCTCTCGGGACACAGGACTTC

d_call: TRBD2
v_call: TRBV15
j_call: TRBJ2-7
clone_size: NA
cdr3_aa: CATSRGGRASYEQYF
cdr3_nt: TGTGCCACCAGCAGAGGCGGGAGGGCTTCCTACGAGCAGTACTTC

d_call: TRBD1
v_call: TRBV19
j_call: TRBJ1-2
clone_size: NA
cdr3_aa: CASTPRDRAGYGYTF
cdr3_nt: TGTGCCAGCACCCCGCGGGACAGGGCTGGCTATGGCTACACCTTC

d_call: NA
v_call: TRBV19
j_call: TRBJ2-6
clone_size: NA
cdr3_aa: CASSSQGISGANVLTF
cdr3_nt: TGTGCCAGTAGTAGCCAGGGAATCTCTGGGGCCAACGTCCTGACTTTC

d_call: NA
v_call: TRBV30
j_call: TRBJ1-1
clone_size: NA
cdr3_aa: CAWSVRSSLSSEAFF
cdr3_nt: TGTGCCTGGAGTGTACGTTCTAGCCTGTCATCTGAAGCTTTCTTT

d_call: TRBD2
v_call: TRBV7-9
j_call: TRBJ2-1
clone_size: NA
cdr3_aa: CASSPSPGTSDGGMDEQFF
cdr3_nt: TGTGCCAGCAGCCCCTCACCCGGGACTAGCGACGGGGGGATGGATGAGCAGTTCTTC

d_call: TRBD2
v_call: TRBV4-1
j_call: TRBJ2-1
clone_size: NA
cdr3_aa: CASSRMTSGSVGEQFF
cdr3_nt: TGCGCCAGCAGCCGAATGACTAGCGGGAGCGTCGGTGAGCAGTTCTTC

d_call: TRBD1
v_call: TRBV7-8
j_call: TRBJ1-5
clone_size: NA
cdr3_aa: CASSQDRMNQPQHF
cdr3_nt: TGTGCCAGCAGCCAGGACAGGATGAATCAGCCCCAGCATTTT

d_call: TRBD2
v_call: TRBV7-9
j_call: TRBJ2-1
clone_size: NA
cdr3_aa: CASSLLAGGYGEQFF
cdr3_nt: TGTGCCAGCAGCTTACTAGCGGGAGGGTATGGTGAGCAGTTCTTC

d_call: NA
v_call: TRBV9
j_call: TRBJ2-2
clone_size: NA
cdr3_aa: CASSPRRGNAGELFF
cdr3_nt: TGTGCCAGCAGCCCGCGTCGAGGGAACGCCGGGGAGCTGTTTTTT

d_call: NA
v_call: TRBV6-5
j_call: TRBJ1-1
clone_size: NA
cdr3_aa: CASRPPNMNTEAFF
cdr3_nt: TGTGCCAGCAGACCGCCCAACATGAACACTGAAGCTTTCTTT

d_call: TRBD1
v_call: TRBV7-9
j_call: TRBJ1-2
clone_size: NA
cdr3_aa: CASSPRQGNYGYTF
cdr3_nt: TGTGCCAGCAGCCCGAGACAGGGAAACTATGGCTACACCTTC

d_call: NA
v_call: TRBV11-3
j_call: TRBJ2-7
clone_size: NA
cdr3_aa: CASSSTGYTLEQYF
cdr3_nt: TGTGCCAGCAGCTCAACAGGTTACACGCTCGAGCAGTACTTC

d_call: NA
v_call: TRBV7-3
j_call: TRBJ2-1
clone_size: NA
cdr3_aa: CASSLSGGSNEQFF
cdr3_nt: TGTGCCAGCAGCTTATCGGGTGGGAGCAATGAGCAGTTCTTC

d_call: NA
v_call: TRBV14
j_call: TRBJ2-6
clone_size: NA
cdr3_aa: CASSKRGSGANVLTF
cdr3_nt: TGTGCCAGCAGCAAACGGGGATCTGGGGCCAACGTCCTGACTTTC

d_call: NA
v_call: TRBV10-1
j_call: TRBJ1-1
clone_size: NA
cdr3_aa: CASSEGVNTEAFF
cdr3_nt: TGCGCCAGCAGTGAAGGAGTCAACACTGAAGCTTTCTTT

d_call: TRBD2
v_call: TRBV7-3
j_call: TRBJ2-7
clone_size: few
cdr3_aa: CASSPSGSLNEQYF
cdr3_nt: TGTGCCAGCAGCCCTAGCGGGAGTTTGAACGAGCAGTACTTC

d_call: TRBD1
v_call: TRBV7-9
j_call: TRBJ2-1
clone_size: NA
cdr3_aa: CASSSPGQGTREQFF
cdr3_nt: TGTGCCAGCAGTTCTCCGGGACAGGGTACCCGTGAGCAGTTCTTC

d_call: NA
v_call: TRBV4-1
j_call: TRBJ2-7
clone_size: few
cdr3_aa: CASSQYTAGSYEQYF
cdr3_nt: TGCGCCAGCAGCCAATACACGGCGGGCTCCTACGAGCAGTACTTC

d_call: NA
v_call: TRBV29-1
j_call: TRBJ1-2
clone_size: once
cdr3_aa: CSVASGYYGYTF
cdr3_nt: TGCAGCGTTGCCTCAGGCTACTATGGCTACACCTTC

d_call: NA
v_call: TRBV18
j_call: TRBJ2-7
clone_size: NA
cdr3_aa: CASSPEVEQYF
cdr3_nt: TGTGCCAGCTCACCCGAGGTCGAGCAGTACTTC

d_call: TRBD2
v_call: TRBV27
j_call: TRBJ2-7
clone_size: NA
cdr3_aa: CASSSLAATYEQYF
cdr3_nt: TGTGCCAGCAGTTCGCTAGCGGCTACCTACGAGCAGTACTTC

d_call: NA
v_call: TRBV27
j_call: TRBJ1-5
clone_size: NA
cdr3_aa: CASSWQGTGNQPQHF
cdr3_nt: TGTGCCAGCAGTTGGCAGGGGACGGGCAATCAGCCCCAGCATTTT

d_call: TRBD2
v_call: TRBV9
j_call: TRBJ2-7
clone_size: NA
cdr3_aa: CASSVGSGVSSYEQYF
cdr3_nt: TGTGCCAGCAGCGTAGGGAGCGGGGTGAGCTCCTACGAGCAGTACTTC

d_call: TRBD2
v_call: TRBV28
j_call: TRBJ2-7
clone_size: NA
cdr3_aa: CASSALSGTSEQYF
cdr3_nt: TGTGCCAGCAGCGCTCTTAGCGGGACCTCCGAGCAGTACTTC

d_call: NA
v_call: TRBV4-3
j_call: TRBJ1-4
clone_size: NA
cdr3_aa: CASSHVRHATNEKLFF
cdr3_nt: TGCGCCAGCAGCCACGTAAGACACGCAACTAATGAAAAACTGTTTTTT

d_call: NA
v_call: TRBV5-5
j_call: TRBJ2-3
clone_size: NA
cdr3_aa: CASSLEQGWGTDTQYF
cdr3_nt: TGTGCCAGCAGCTTGGAACAGGGTTGGGGCACAGATACGCAGTATTTT

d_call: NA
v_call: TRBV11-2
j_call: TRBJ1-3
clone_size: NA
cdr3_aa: CASSPGVSGNTIYF
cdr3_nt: TGTGCCAGCAGCCCAGGCGTCTCTGGAAACACCATATATTTT

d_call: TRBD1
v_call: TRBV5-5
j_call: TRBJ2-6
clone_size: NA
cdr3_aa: CASSRAGGTGANVLTF
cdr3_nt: TGTGCCAGCAGTAGGGCAGGGGGCACTGGGGCCAACGTCCTGACTTTC

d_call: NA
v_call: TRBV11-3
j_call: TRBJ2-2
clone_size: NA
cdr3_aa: CASSPTNANTGELFF
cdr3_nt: TGTGCCAGCAGCCCGACTAACGCGAACACCGGGGAGCTGTTTTTT

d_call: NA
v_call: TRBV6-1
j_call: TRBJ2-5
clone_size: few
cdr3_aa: CASSELGGPGQETQYF
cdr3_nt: TGTGCCAGCAGTGAACTGGGGGGGCCGGGACAAGAGACCCAGTACTTC

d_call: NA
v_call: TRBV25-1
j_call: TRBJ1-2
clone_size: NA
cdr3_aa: CASSEGLAGYTF
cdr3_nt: TGTGCCAGCAGTGAGGGACTTGCTGGCTACACCTTC